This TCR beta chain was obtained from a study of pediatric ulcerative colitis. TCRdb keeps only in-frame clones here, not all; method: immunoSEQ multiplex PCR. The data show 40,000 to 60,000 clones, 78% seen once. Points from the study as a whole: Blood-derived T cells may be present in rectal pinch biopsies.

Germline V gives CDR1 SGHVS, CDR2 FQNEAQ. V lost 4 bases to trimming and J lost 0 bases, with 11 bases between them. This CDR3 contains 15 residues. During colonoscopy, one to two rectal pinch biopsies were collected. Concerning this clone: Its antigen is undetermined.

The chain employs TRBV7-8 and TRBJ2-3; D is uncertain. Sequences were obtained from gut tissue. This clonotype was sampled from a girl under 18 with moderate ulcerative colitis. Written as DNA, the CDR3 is TGTGCCAGCAGCTCCGCTCCCCCTAGCACAGATACGCAGTATTTT. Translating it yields CASSSAPPSTDTQYF. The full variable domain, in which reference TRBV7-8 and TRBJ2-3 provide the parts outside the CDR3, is GAGVSQSPRYKVAKRGQDVALRCDPISGHVSLFWYQQALGQGPEFLTYFQNEAQLDKSGLPSDRFFAERPEGSVSTLKIQRTQQEDSAVYLCASSSAPPSTDTQYFGPGTRLTVL.